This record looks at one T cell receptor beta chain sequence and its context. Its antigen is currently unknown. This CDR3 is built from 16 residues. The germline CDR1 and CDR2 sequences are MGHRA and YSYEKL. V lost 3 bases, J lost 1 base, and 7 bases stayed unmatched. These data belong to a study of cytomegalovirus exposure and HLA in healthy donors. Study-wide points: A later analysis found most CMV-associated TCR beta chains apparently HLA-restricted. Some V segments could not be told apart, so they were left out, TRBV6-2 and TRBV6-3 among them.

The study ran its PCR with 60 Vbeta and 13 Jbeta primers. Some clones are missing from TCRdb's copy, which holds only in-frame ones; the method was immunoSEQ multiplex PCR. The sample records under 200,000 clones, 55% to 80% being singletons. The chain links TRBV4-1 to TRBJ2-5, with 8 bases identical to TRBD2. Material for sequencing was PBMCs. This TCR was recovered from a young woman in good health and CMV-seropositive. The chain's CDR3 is CASSQVAGGLQETQYF. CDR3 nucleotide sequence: TGCGCCAGCAGCCAGGTGGCGGGGGGACTCCAAGAGACCCAGTACTTC.